The next 16 T cell receptor beta chains were all read from a single sample in a study of identical twins (dated by TCRdb to about 2016). The method behind the library was 5' RACE. The run used an Illumina HiSeq 2000. The public reads were run again by TCRdb, first through fastp at Q25 and then through MiXCR, and only productive beta chains were kept. Every CDR3 protein is listed once, alongside the most common genes and DNA of its rows. For this sample there are hundreds of thousands of distinct CDR3 sequences; 9% to 15% appear just once. Approximately 7.9% of the sample is held by the ten biggest clonotypes. This same sample was also taken into another study, of yellow fever vaccine responses in identical twins.

Sequencing was performed on CD8+ T cells sorted from blood. Receptors were obtained from a woman under 30 in good health.

This clonotype was counted ten times or more. This chain uses TRBV4-1 with TRBJ2-7; D is ambiguous. The germline gives CDR1 MGHRA, CDR2 YSYEKL. This CDR3 contains 13 residues. V lost 1 base and J 2 bases, leaving 6 bases between the germline ends. The DNA for the CDR3 is TGCGCCAGCAGCCAAGGGGTAACCTACGAGCAGTACTTC. Protein: CASSQGVTYEQYF.

The chain has TRBV21-1 and TRBJ2-5; the table gives TRBD1 as D, unverified against the DNA. TRBV21-1 is assigned pseudogene status. The CDR3 contains 15 residues. The CDR3 DNA sequence: TGTGCCAGCAGCCTCCCCCGGGGACGACAAGAGACCCAGTACTTC. Residues: CASSLPRGRQETQYF.

The chain joins TRBV11-2 to TRBJ2-7, with unresolved D. Germline V gives CDR1 SGHAT, CDR2 FQNNGV. Trimming pared 2 bases from V and 2 bases from J, leaving 10 bases between. The CDR3 consists of 14 residues. CDR3 region: CASSLRVGAYEQYF. DNA of the CDR3: TGTGCCAGCAGCTTAAGGGTCGGAGCCTACGAGCAGTACTTC.

This clonotype was counted only a few times. J is TRBJ2-1 and V is TRBV9; D not resolved. Germline V CDR1 and CDR2: SGDLS, YYNGEE. The V and J ends lost 0 bases and 4 bases respectively, with 8 bases between them. The CDR3 is 14 amino acids. CDR3 sequence: CASSVETTYNEQFF. The CDR3 DNA reads TGTGCCAGCAGCGTAGAAACGACGTACAATGAGCAGTTCTTC.

The chain has TRBV7-9 and TRBJ2-2; 11 nucleotides align to TRBD2. The CDR3 is 17 residues long. Germline values: CDR1 SEHNR, CDR2 FQNEAQ (reference sequence). The V and J ends lost 2 bases and 1 base, in that order; junction bases with no gene match: 3. CDR3 bases: TGTGCCAGCAGCTTATCGGGACTAGCGGTGAACACCGGGGAGCTGTTTTTT. As protein: CASSLSGLAVNTGELFF.

The sample holds many counts of this clonotype. This chain links TRBV27 with TRBJ2-1, with 7 bases fitting TRBD1. V lost 0 bases to trimming and J lost 7 bases; unmatched junction nucleotides: 12. Per germline, CDR1 MNHEY and CDR2 SMNVEV (reference sequence). CDR3 size: 17 residues. The CDR3 here is CASSLSGFDRELNEQFF. The CDR3 DNA follows: TGTGCCAGCAGTTTATCCGGGTTCGACAGGGAGTTGAATGAGCAGTTCTTC.

This clonotype showed up just a few times. This chain links TRBV2 with TRBJ2-7, with TRBD1 as a possible D gene (5 bases). The V and J ends lost 7 bases and 7 bases respectively, with 8 bases between them. CDR1 and CDR2 (germline): SNHLY, FYNNEI. This CDR3 contains 10 residues. The CDR3 spells CASKGKEQYV. The CDR3 bases are TGTGCCAGCAAGGGGAAAGAGCAGTACGTC.

This clonotype was picked up a small number of times. The chain has TRBV2 and TRBJ2-7; no firm D call. CDR3 length: 18 residues. Germline CDR1 SNHLY, CDR2 FYNNEI. Trimming took 3 bases from V and 4 from J, leaving 25 bases between them. The CDR3 coding sequence is TGTGCCAGCAGTGACTTCCTCGCGCTCAGGCTCTTTTTTTACGAGCAGTACTTC. Protein product: CASSDFLALRLFFYEQYF.

The chain combines TRBV28 with TRBJ1-3, with D possibly matching TRBD1 (6 bases). The CDR3 length is 17 residues. Trimming removed 8 bases at V and 2 bases at J, with 22 bases between. Germline CDR1 reads MDHEN; CDR2 reads SYDVKM. CDR3 in amino acids: CASLPGGGPGPGNTIYF. The CDR3 DNA follows: TGTGCCAGCTTACCTGGGGGGGGCCCCGGCCCTGGAAACACCATATATTTT.

The chain combines TRBV9 with TRBJ2-1, with 14 positions matching TRBD2. V lost 3 bases to trimming and J lost 5 bases; unmatched junction nucleotides: 1. The CDR3 loop spans 15 amino acids. Germline CDR1 and CDR2: SGDLS and YYNGEE. CDR3 DNA: TGTGCCAGCAGCGGGACTAGCGGGAGGCACAATGAGCAGTTCTTC. This encodes CASSGTSGRHNEQFF. The full variable domain, its missing parts supplied by reference TRBV9 and TRBJ2-1, is DSGVTQTPKHLITATGQRVTLRCSPRSGDLSVYWYQQSLDQGLQFLIQYYNGEERAKGNILERFSAQQFPDLHSELNLSSLELGDSALYFCASSGTSGRHNEQFFGPGTRLTVL.

This sequence joins TRBV5-4 and TRBJ1-6; D ambiguous. Per the germline V gene, CDR1 is SGHNT and CDR2 is YYREEE (reference sequence). The length of the CDR3 is 13 residues. The germline V and J ends were trimmed by 2 bases and 7 bases, with 7 bases remaining between them. The CDR3 DNA follows: TGTGCCAGCAGCTTCTTACTGAATTCACCCCTCCACTTT. It yields the protein CASSFLLNSPLHF.

This clonotype was seen at least ten times. This rearrangement joins TRBV12-3 or TRBV12-4 to TRBJ2-3; TRBD1 matches 7 bases. The CDR3 contains 13 residues. V trimming: 6 bases; J trimming: 6 bases; junction bases outside the gene matches: 6. The CDR3 DNA sequence: TGTGCCAGCAGCGCAGGGGGATTGGATACGCAGTATTTT. Translation: CASSAGGLDTQYF.

This clonotype was recorded at least ten times. The CDR3 DNA is TGTGCCAGCAGTCTTATCATCAGTCCGGAGGTGGGGTTAAATGAGCAGTTCTTC. It yields the protein CASSLIISPEVGLNEQFF. This rearrangement joins TRBV7-8 to TRBJ2-1, with D possibly TRBD2 on 5 matching bases. V lost 6 bases and J 7 bases, leaving 28 bases between the germline ends. CDR1 and CDR2 from the germline V gene are SGHVS and FQNEAQ. The CDR3 spans 18 residues.

This clonotype was seen a handful of times. The gene calls are TRBV2 and TRBJ2-7; the D gene is possibly TRBD2 (6 bases). V was cut by 6 bases and J by 3 bases, with 15 bases left in between. This CDR3 region has 14 residues. The germline CDR1 and CDR2 sequences are SNHLY and FYNNEI. In nucleotides, the CDR3 is TGTGCCAGCAGCCCGGGACTGCCTTACTACGAGCAGTACTTC. Amino acids: CASSPGLPYYEQYF.

The chain employs TRBV7-9 and TRBJ2-5; D ambiguous. Germline V gives CDR1 SEHNR, CDR2 FQNEAQ (reference sequence). V gave up 5 bases and J gave up 2 bases, with 12 bases separating them. The CDR3 totals 14 residues. The CDR3 DNA is TGTGCCAGCAGCGACGTGGCAGGACAAGAGACCCAGTACTTC. Encoded protein: CASSDVAGQETQYF.

This clonotype was seen ten or more times. The chain combines TRBV9 with TRBJ2-1, with 10 bases that match TRBD2. The germline V gene encodes CDR1 SGDLS and CDR2 YYNGEE. The CDR3 consists of 16 residues. V lost 0 bases to trimming and J lost 9 bases; unmatched junction nucleotides: 9. In DNA form, the CDR3 reads TGTGCCAGCAGCGTAGAACTAGCGGGGAGACTGGGTGAGCAGTTCTTC. Protein sequence: CASSVELAGRLGEQFF.